Below are 25 T cell receptor beta chains sequenced from a single sample in a study of cytomegalovirus exposure and HLA in healthy donors. Researchers ran the PCR with 60 Vbeta and 13 Jbeta primers. Using immunoSEQ multiplex PCR, the repertoire was profiled, and TCRdb retains in-frame clones only, with some absent. This sample carries around 100,000 clones, approximately 81% of them seen once, and the ten largest clones take over 4%. The sample consisted of PBMCs. The receptors were gathered from a woman aged 40 to 49 in good health and CMV-seropositive.

The chain has TRBV9 and TRBJ2-7; no reliable D call. Trimming pared 0 bases from V and 1 base from J, leaving 8 bases between. Germline loops: CDR1 SGDLS, CDR2 YYNGEE. CDR3 size: 14 residues. The CDR3 here is CASSVASSSYEQYF. The CDR3 DNA is TGTGCCAGCAGCGTAGCCAGTTCTTCCTACGAGCAGTACTTC.

The chain uses TRBV10-1 and TRBJ2-3, with TRBD1 matching 11 bases. CDR3 size: 16 residues. V was clipped by 7 bases and J by 6 bases; unmatched bases: 12. CDR1 is WNHNN and CDR2 is SYGVQD in the germline V gene (reference sequence). The CDR3 loop reads CASTSWGQGVEDTQYF. The CDR3 coding sequence is TGCGCCAGCACTTCGTGGGGACAGGGGGTTGAGGATACGCAGTATTTT.

The genes are TRBV2 and TRBJ2-1; TRBD2 agrees at 11 bases. The length of the CDR3 is 13 residues. V was clipped by 9 bases and J by 7 bases; unmatched bases: 5. Germline CDR1 is SNHLY and CDR2 is FYNNEI. The CDR3 is CASETSGANEQFF. The CDR3 DNA is TGTGCCAGTGAGACTAGCGGGGCTAATGAGCAGTTCTTC. The variable domain in full, completed from reference TRBV2 and TRBJ2-1, reads EPEVTQTPSHQVTQMGQEVILRCVPISNHLYFYWYRQILGQKVEFLVSFYNNEISEKSEIFDDQFSVERPDGSNFTLKIRSTKLEDSAMYFCASETSGANEQFFGPGTRLTVL.

This clone was seen only a few times. The V and J genes are TRBV25-1 and TRBJ2-3; the match to TRBD2 covers 9 bases. This CDR3 has 14 residues. J gave up 5 bases and V 8 bases, and 8 bases lay outside the gene matches. Germline V lookup: CDR1 MGHDK, CDR2 SYGVNS. The CDR3 DNA is TGTGCCAGCGGAATAGCGGGAGACAGAGATACGCAGTATTTT. This sequence encodes CASGIAGDRDTQYF. The entire variable domain, with the rest obtained from reference TRBV25-1 and TRBJ2-3, is as follows: EADIYQTPRYLVIGTGKKITLECSQTMGHDKMYWYQQDPGMELHLIHYSYGVNSTEKGDLSSESTVSRIRTEHFPLTLESARPSHTSQYLCASGIAGDRDTQYFGPGTRLTVL.

The chain employs TRBV4-1 and TRBJ2-7; TRBD2 agrees at 13 bases. From germline, CDR1 is MGHRA and CDR2 YSYEKL. The CDR3 has 18 amino acids. V dropped 1 base and J dropped 3; count of bases not matched to a gene: 9. CDR3 sequence (DNA): TGCGCCAGCAGCCAAGGGTGGACTAGCGGGAGTCTGGTCTACGAGCAGTACTTC. Amino acid sequence: CASSQGWTSGSLVYEQYF.

Details on this clone: Within the sample, other DNA sequences also encode this same CDR3. V and J are TRBV4-2 and TRBJ2-7; 10 bases agree with TRBD2. The V and J ends lost 0 bases and 1 base, in that order; junction bases with no gene match: 6. Germline V CDR1 and CDR2: LGHNA, YNFKEQ. The CDR3 is made up of 17 amino acids. The DNA of the CDR3 is TGTGCCAGCAGCCAAGAGGTACTAGCGGGAAGGTCCTACGAGCAGTACTTC. It yields the protein CASSQEVLAGRSYEQYF.

This clone is a singleton in its sample. The chain links TRBV10-3 to TRBJ1-1; no definite D call. The CDR3 covers 14 residues. Trimming took 0 bases from V and 3 from J, leaving 8 bases between them. Germline V gene lookup returns CDR1 ENHRY and CDR2 SYGVKD. Here the CDR3 DNA reads TGTGCCATCAGTGAGTCGGAGATGGACACTGAAGCTTTCTTT. Its translation: CAISESEMDTEAFF.

In its sample, this clone was seen a few times. The chain combines TRBV6-1 with TRBJ2-7; D not certain. Deletions cut 2 bases from V and 7 bases from J, with 9 bases between. Germline values: CDR1 MNHNS, CDR2 SASEGT. The CDR3 runs 12 residues. CDR3 in DNA: TGTGCCAGCAGTGAATGGCAGAGGGAGCAGTACTTC. This translates into CASSEWQREQYF.

This clone came up once. The rearrangement uses TRBV5-6 and TRBJ2-4, with 8 bases matching TRBD2. The CDR3 covers 14 residues. After removal of 7 bases from V and 6 bases from J, the junction contained 9 bases not matched to a gene. Germline values: CDR1 SGHDT, CDR2 YYEEEE. The CDR3 DNA reads as TGTGCCAGCGGAGCGGGAGTCGGCCTAAACATTCAGTACTTC. This sequence encodes CASGAGVGLNIQYF.

V and J are TRBV28 and TRBJ2-3; 9 bases fit TRBD1. The trim removed 6 bases at V and 2 bases at J, leaving 6 bases unmatched. The CDR3 runs to 15 residues. The germline CDR1 and CDR2 sequences are MDHEN and SYDVKM. In DNA form, the CDR3 reads TGTGCCAGCAGCGAACAGGGGGCCTTCACAGATACGCAGTATTTT. Translated, it gives CASSEQGAFTDTQYF.

The gene calls are TRBV6-1 and TRBJ2-5; 8 bases align to TRBD1. TRBJ2-7 explains the end of the DNA better; the J call may be wrong. The CDR3 is 13 amino acids. Germline V gene lookup returns CDR1 MNHNS and CDR2 SASEGT. The CDR3 DNA reads TGTGCCAGCACAGGGACAGGTCTCTACGAGCAGTACTTC. Translation gives CASTGTGLYEQYF.

The rearrangement joins TRBV15 to TRBJ1-1, with 8 bases that match TRBD1. The V segment lost 3 bases and the J segment 7 bases; nucleotides outside the gene matches: 10. CDR3 length equals 15 residues. Germline V lookup: CDR1 LNHNV, CDR2 YYDKDF (reference sequence). The CDR3 region is CATSSGQGEVNEAFF. The CDR3, as DNA: TGTGCCACCAGCAGCGGACAGGGCGAAGTTAATGAAGCTTTCTTT. Full variable domain (missing parts from reference TRBV15 and TRBJ1-1): DAMVIQNPRYQVTQFGKPVTLSCSQTLNHNVMYWYQQKSSQAPKLLFHYYDKDFNNEADTPDNFQSRRPNTSFCFLDIRSPGLGDTAMYLCATSSGQGEVNEAFFGQGTRLTVV.

The gene calls are TRBV5-1 and TRBJ2-7, with TRBD2 as a possible D gene (5 bases). CDR1 SGHRS and CDR2 YFSETQ come from the germline V gene. The CDR3 loop spans 12 amino acids. Trimming removed 2 bases at V and 4 bases at J, with 7 bases between. This CDR3 is CASSFGGYEQYF. CDR3 DNA: TGCGCCAGCAGCTTCGGCGGGTACGAGCAGTACTTC.

This clone was observed once. This chain uses TRBV10-3 with TRBJ2-7; 7 nucleotides agree with TRBD2. Germline-derived CDR1 and CDR2 are ENHRY and SYGVKD. CDR3 size: 15 residues. V trimming: 4 bases; J trimming: 10 bases; junction bases outside the gene matches: 16. CDR3 loop: CAISGQGGSVVDQYF. CDR3 sequence (DNA): TGTGCCATCAGTGGCCAGGGCGGGAGCGTCGTAGACCAGTACTTC.

This clone was found a few times. The chain is built from TRBV4-1 and TRBJ1-1; no clear D. Germline CDR1 is MGHRA and CDR2 is YSYEKL. The CDR3 loop spans 14 amino acids. Trimming cost V 1 base and J 1 base, with 7 bases left between them. CDR3 region: CASSQGYRNTEAFF. For the CDR3, the DNA is TGCGCCAGCAGCCAAGGGTACAGGAACACTGAAGCTTTCTTT.

V is TRBV28 and J is TRBJ1-2; weak D call: TRBD1 (5 bases). The CDR3 covers 14 residues. V gave up 3 bases and J gave up 8 bases, with 16 bases separating them. The germline gives CDR1 MDHEN, CDR2 SYDVKM. The CDR3 protein is CASSFGGLELGYTF. CDR3 coding DNA: TGTGCCAGCAGTTTCGGGGGATTAGAATTAGGCTACACCTTC.

DNA for the CDR3: TGTGCCAGCAGCTTAGCTGATTCAGATCCTAGCACAGATACGCAGTATTTT. Amino acids: CASSLADSDPSTDTQYF. This chain links TRBV7-9 with TRBJ2-3, with D unclear. Germline assignment: CDR1 SEHNR and CDR2 FQNEAQ (reference sequence). Trimming pared 0 bases from V and 0 bases from J, leaving 13 bases between. The CDR3 contains 17 residues.

CDR3 nucleotide sequence: TGCGCCAGCAGCCAAGGTATGATTAGAGGGGCCAACGTCCTGACTTTC. It encodes CASSQGMIRGANVLTF. The chain employs TRBV4-1 and TRBJ2-6; D ambiguous. Germline-derived CDR1 and CDR2 are MGHRA and YSYEKL. There are 16 residues in the CDR3. V shed 1 base and J shed 4 bases, with 11 bases lying between them.

The chain is built from TRBV28 and TRBJ1-4; D is uncertain. Germline V gene lookup returns CDR1 MDHEN and CDR2 SYDVKM. V was shortened by 7 bases and J by 4 bases, with 16 bases between the two germline ends. The CDR3 has 15 residues. Here the CDR3 reads CASKTPGLNNEKLFF. The CDR3 coding sequence is TGTGCCAGCAAGACCCCCGGACTGAATAATGAAAAACTGTTTTTT.

The chain joins TRBV4-1 to TRBJ2-4, with 9 bases lining up with TRBD2. The V gene end was trimmed by 3 bases and the J gene end by 2 bases; junction bases not matched to a gene: 20. Germline CDR1 and CDR2: MGHRA and YSYEKL. The CDR3 runs 21 residues. The CDR3: CASSQAETGTSTYTTKNIQYF. The CDR3 nucleotides read TGCGCCAGCAGCCAGGCTGAAACCGGGACTAGCACTTATACAACCAAAAACATTCAGTACTTC.

The V and J genes are TRBV19 and TRBJ2-3; D remains ambiguous. From germline, CDR1 is LNHDA and CDR2 SQIVND (reference sequence). V lost 6 bases and J lost 0, with 13 bases in between. The CDR3 extends over 15 amino acids. CDR3 sequence reads: CASRRGALSTDTQYF. Written as DNA, the CDR3 is TGTGCCAGTAGGAGAGGAGCCCTTAGCACAGATACGCAGTATTTT.

This clone is a singleton in its sample. The rearrangement joins TRBV28 to TRBJ2-4; D unresolved. V lost 4 bases and J lost 7, with 8 bases in between. The germline V gene encodes CDR1 MDHEN and CDR2 SYDVKM. The CDR3 spans 12 residues. The DNA for the CDR3 is TGTGCCAGCAGTTCCAGGCAGAACATTCAGTACTTC. This gives the protein CASSSRQNIQYF.

The chain carries TRBV5-1 and TRBJ1-1, with D maybe TRBD1 (5 bases). CDR1 is SGHRS, CDR2 YFSETQ, per germline. The CDR3 contains 13 residues. V lost 4 bases, J lost 2 bases, and 9 bases lay in between. The CDR3, as DNA: TGCGCCAGCAGCAGAGGGACTAACACTGAAGCTTTCTTT. The encoded protein is CASSRGTNTEAFF.

The V and J genes are TRBV7-8 and TRBJ2-5, with TRBD2 matching over 13 bases. The germline V gene encodes CDR1 SGHVS and CDR2 FQNEAQ. This CDR3 is built from 17 residues. With 1 base clipped from V and 5 bases from J, the junction kept 7 bases outside the gene matches. CDR3 protein: CASSLGRTSGSSETQYF. Written as DNA, the CDR3 is TGTGCCAGCAGCTTAGGGCGGACTAGCGGGAGTTCTGAGACCCAGTACTTC.

V gene TRBV2 combines with J gene TRBJ1-2, with TRBD1 matching over 7 bases. The CDR3 runs 13 residues. Germline V gene sequence: CDR1 SNHLY, CDR2 FYNNEI. J gave up 6 bases and V 7 bases, and 8 bases lay outside the gene matches. CDR3 nucleotides: TGTGCCAGCATCAGAACAGGGGACGATGGCTACACCTTC. It translates to CASIRTGDDGYTF.